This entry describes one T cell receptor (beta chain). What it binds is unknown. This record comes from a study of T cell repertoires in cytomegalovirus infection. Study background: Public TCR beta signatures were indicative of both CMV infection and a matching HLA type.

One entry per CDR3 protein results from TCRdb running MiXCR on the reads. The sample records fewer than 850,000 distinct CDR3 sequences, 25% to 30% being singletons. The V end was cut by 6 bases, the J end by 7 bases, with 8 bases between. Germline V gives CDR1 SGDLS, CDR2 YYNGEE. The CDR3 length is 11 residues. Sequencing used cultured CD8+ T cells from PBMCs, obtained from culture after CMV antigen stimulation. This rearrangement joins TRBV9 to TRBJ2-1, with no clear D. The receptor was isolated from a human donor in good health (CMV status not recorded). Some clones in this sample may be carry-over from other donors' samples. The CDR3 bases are TGTGCCAGCACTTGGAATAATGAGCAGTTCTTC. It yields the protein CASTWNNEQFF.